Only a few counts were recorded for the clone carrying this TCR beta chain. Purification of the CD8+ and CD4+ T cells relied on negative isolation, and TEMRA cells underwent FACS enrichment. With random hexamers, reverse transcription was performed on about 0.5 to 1 ug of RNA. TCRdb analysed the immunoSEQ multiplex PCR reads with MiXCR anew, one entry per CDR3 protein. This table has tens of thousands of distinct CDR3 sequences, around 94% appearing once. This CDR3 is built from 13 residues. The germline gives CDR1 MNHEY, CDR2 SMNVEV (reference sequence). V was clipped by 0 bases and J by 0 bases, with 1 base between them. This sample is drawn from a study of CD8 T cells in Susac syndrome.

The material sequenced was CD8+ T cells from PBMCs. This clonotype was obtained from a human donor in good health. The chain employs TRBV27 and TRBJ2-3; D is unclear. The CDR3 DNA is TGTGCCAGCAGTTTATCTAGCACAGATACGCAGTATTTT. Its protein is CASSLSSTDTQYF.